The rows below give T cell receptor beta chains drawn from one sample of a study of beta chain features in type 1 diabetes. Sequencing used immunoSEQ multiplex PCR; TCRdb keeps in-frame clones, though not all of them. This table has roughly 150,000 clones, under 13% appearing once. Source material: central memory CD4+ T cells from blood. These receptors were taken from a man aged 30 to 45 with type 1 diabetes. Both conserved end residues are part of each CDR3. A D gene is named only where the DNA matches it firmly. Part of the rows lack a size; the others show once, few, many or a class for expanded clones.

clone size,D gene,V gene,J gene,CDR3 DNA,CDR3 protein
few,NA,TRBV5-1,TRBJ2-2,TGCGCCACCACGGCCGGCGGGTCGAACACCGGGGAGCTGTTTTTT,CATTAGGSNTGELFF
few,NA,TRBV5-6,TRBJ2-5,TGTGCCAGCAGCTTGGTTACACAAGAGACCCAGTACTTC,CASSLVTQETQYF
few,TRBD1,TRBV18,TRBJ2-7,TGTGCCAGCTCACCAATAGGACAGGGGGGATCCGAGCAGTACTTC,CASSPIGQGGSEQYF
NA,TRBD2,TRBV5-6,TRBJ2-1,TGTGCCAGCAGCTTTGTAGCGGGAGGGGAGCAGTTCTTC,CASSFVAGGEQFF
NA,TRBD2,TRBV9,TRBJ2-1,TGTGCCAGCGCAGTTGGACTAGCGGGGCCTAATGAGCAGTTCTTC,CASAVGLAGPNEQFF
few,NA,TRBV5-5,TRBJ1-1,TGTGCCAGCAGCACCCCCAGGGCTGAAGCTTTCTTT,CASSTPRAEAFF
NA,NA,TRBV7-3,TRBJ1-1,TGTGCCAGCAGCTTAACTCCGGGATCGAACACTGAAGCTTTCTTT,CASSLTPGSNTEAFF
few,NA,TRBV30,TRBJ1-2,TGTGCCGGGGATCAGCCCGCGAGGGCTTATGGCTACACCTTC,CAGDQPARAYGYTF
few,NA,TRBV6-5,TRBJ2-5,TGTGCCAGCGGGGACTCCCACCAAGAGACCCAGTACTTC,CASGDSHQETQYF
NA,NA,TRBV14,TRBJ1-1,TGTGCCAGCAGCCAAGGTTCGGTTGCCACTGAAGCTTTCTTT,CASSQGSVATEAFF
few,TRBD2,TRBV18,TRBJ2-3,TGTGCCAGCTCGAGACTAGCCCCAGATACGCAGTATTTT,CASSRLAPDTQYF
few,TRBD1,TRBV4-1,TRBJ2-2,TGCGCCAGCAGCCAGCCCGGGACAGGGAGGGACGGGGAGCTGTTTTTT,CASSQPGTGRDGELFF
few,TRBD2,TRBV27,TRBJ2-3,TGTGCCAGCAGAGACCGGACTAGCGGCAGCACAGATACGCAGTATTTT,CASRDRTSGSTDTQYF
few,TRBD2,TRBV5-6,TRBJ2-5,TGTGCCAGCAGCTTGGGACTAGCGCTCTTTGGGGAGACCCAGTACTTC,CASSLGLALFGETQYF
NA,TRBD1,TRBV5-4,TRBJ1-1,TGTGCCAGCAGCGTCCAGGGGGTGAACACTGAAGCTTTCTTT,CASSVQGVNTEAFF
few,NA,TRBV4-3,TRBJ2-6,TGCGCCAGCAGCCAAGTCAGCGCTGGGGCCAACGTCCTGACTTTC,CASSQVSAGANVLTF
NA,TRBD1,TRBV7-2,TRBJ2-3,TGTGCCAGCAGCTTCACCGGGACAGGGGTTACAGATACGCAGTATTTT,CASSFTGTGVTDTQYF
few,TRBD1,TRBV2,TRBJ2-7,TGTGCCAGCAGTCAGGGACAGTTTGACGAGCAGTACTTC,CASSQGQFDEQYF
few,TRBD2,TRBV18,TRBJ2-1,TGTGCCAGCTCACCCGCCGGGACTAGCCTCCTCAATGAGCAGTTCTTC,CASSPAGTSLLNEQFF
NA,NA,TRBV19,TRBJ1-2,TGTGCCAGCCAAGATGTCCACATCTATGGCTACACCTTC,CASQDVHIYGYTF
few,NA,TRBV7-9,TRBJ2-7,TGTGCCAGCAGCCTACGGGGTAGCGAGCAGTACTTC,CASSLRGSEQYF
NA,TRBD2,TRBV20-1,TRBJ2-1,TGCAGTGCTAGGGGGAGGGGCGAGCAGTTCTTC,CSARGRGEQFF
NA,NA,TRBV28,TRBJ1-2,TGTGCCAGCAGTTTCGGGGTGGACTATGGCTACACCTTC,CASSFGVDYGYTF
few,NA,TRBV2,TRBJ2-5,TGTGCCAGCGCGTTCCAAGAGACCCAGTACTTC,CASAFQETQYF
NA,TRBD1,TRBV4-3,TRBJ2-1,TGCGCCAGCAGCCAAGCCGGGACAGGCCTGTACAATGAGCAGTTCTTC,CASSQAGTGLYNEQFF
few,NA,TRBV7-6,TRBJ2-3,TGTGCCAGCAGCTTTAGCAGCGCAGATACGCAGTATTTT,CASSFSSADTQYF
few,NA,TRBV7-3,TRBJ1-2,TGTGCCAGCAGCTTAGATTGGGGAGGTGATGGCTACACCTTC,CASSLDWGGDGYTF
NA,NA,TRBV5-1,TRBJ1-2,TGCGCCAGCAGCCCGGAGATAGGAGGGGGGGCTGGCTACACCTTC,CASSPEIGGGAGYTF
NA,TRBD1,TRBV5-1,TRBJ1-2,TGCGCCAGCAGCTTGGAGGGACAGGGCAACTATGGCTACACCTTC,CASSLEGQGNYGYTF
NA,NA,TRBV5-4,TRBJ2-5,TGTGCCAGCAGTTTTATTGGGCGAGCCCAGTACTTC,CASSFIGRAQYF
NA,TRBD1,TRBV6-1,TRBJ1-2,TGTGCCAGCAGTGAGTCGACCGACAGGGTGAATGGCTACACCTTC,CASSESTDRVNGYTF
NA,NA,TRBV29-1,TRBJ2-3,TGCAGCGAAATAGAACAGGGCACAGATACGCAGTATTTT,CSEIEQGTDTQYF
few,TRBD1,TRBV28,TRBJ1-2,TGTGCCAGCAGTTTCGGGTCGGGACAGGGAAACTATGGCTACACCTTC,CASSFGSGQGNYGYTF
few,TRBD2,TRBV5-1,TRBJ2-2,TGCGCCAGCAGCTCCACCTTCTTCACGGGAGGGATAGCCGGGGAGCTGTTTTTT,CASSSTFFTGGIAGELFF
few,NA,TRBV6-5,TRBJ1-3,TGTGCCAGCAGGCGAAGCCGGGGGGACAGAAACACCATATATTTT,CASRRSRGDRNTIYF
NA,NA,TRBV7-2,TRBJ2-7,TGCGCCAGCAGCCAAGAACACGCGGGACAGCGCGAGCAGTACTTC,CASSQEHAGQREQYF
few,NA,TRBV7-2,TRBJ1-5,TGTGCCAGCAGCTTAGAACTGGGGCGGCGCCAGCATTTT,CASSLELGRRQHF
few,NA,TRBV5-1,TRBJ2-5,TGCGCCAGCAGTTTTAAAGAGACCCAGTACTTC,CASSFKETQYF
NA,NA,TRBV7-2,TRBJ2-7,TGTGCCAGCAGCTCCTGGACAGAGGTAACCTACGAGCAGTACTTC,CASSSWTEVTYEQYF
NA,NA,TRBV11-3,TRBJ2-1,TGTGCCAGCAGCTTATCCACCTACAATGAGCAGTTCTTC,CASSLSTYNEQFF
few,NA,TRBV28,TRBJ2-4,TGTGCCAGCAGTTTCGGTCTAGCCAAAAACATTCAGTACTTC,CASSFGLAKNIQYF
NA,NA,TRBV7-2,TRBJ1-2,TGTGCCAGCAGCTTAGAAAGGGAGGATGGCTACACCTTC,CASSLEREDGYTF
NA,NA,TRBV29-1,TRBJ2-2,TGCAGCGCAGCCCGGACAGCCGGGGAGCTGTTTTTT,CSAARTAGELFF
NA,NA,TRBV29-1,TRBJ2-3,TGCAGCCACCAAGGAGGGGCTGGAACAGATACGCAGTATTTT,CSHQGGAGTDTQYF
few,TRBD2,TRBV18,TRBJ2-1,TGTGCCAGCTCACGACTAGCGGACAACAATGAGCAGTTCTTC,CASSRLADNNEQFF
NA,NA,TRBV9,TRBJ2-3,TGTGCCAGCAGCGTAGGCAGTTGGTCCACAGATACGCAGTATTTT,CASSVGSWSTDTQYF
few,NA,TRBV4-2,TRBJ1-4,TGTGCCAGCAGCCAGTCAGTCACGGGGGCAACTAATGAAAAACTGTTTTTT,CASSQSVTGATNEKLFF
NA,TRBD1,TRBV29-1,TRBJ2-5,TGCAGCGTCTCCATCGGACAGGGAGAGACCCAGTACTTC,CSVSIGQGETQYF
NA,TRBD1,TRBV19,TRBJ2-7,TGTGCCAGTTCTCTCCGGGGACAGACCTACGAGCAGTACTTC,CASSLRGQTYEQYF
few,NA,TRBV27,TRBJ1-1,TGTGCCAGCAGCTTCCGGGAGAACACTGAAGCTTTCTTT,CASSFRENTEAFF
few,TRBD2,TRBV5-1,TRBJ2-5,TGCGCCAGCAGCTTGAGTGGGCTAGCGGGAGGACAAGAGACCCAGTACTTC,CASSLSGLAGGQETQYF
NA,NA,TRBV6-5,TRBJ2-4,TGTGCCAGCAGTTACCAGGGGTTCTCCGCCAAAAACATTCAGTACTTC,CASSYQGFSAKNIQYF
NA,TRBD2,TRBV7-3,TRBJ2-1,TGTGCCAGCAGCCACCCCGGACTAGCGGTCAATGAGCAGTTCTTC,CASSHPGLAVNEQFF
few,NA,TRBV6-5,TRBJ1-2,TGTGCCAGCAGTTACTCGAACAGAGATGGCTACACCTTC,CASSYSNRDGYTF
once,TRBD2,TRBV2,TRBJ2-7,TGTGCCAGCAACGGGGGGATAGTTTCCTACGAGCAGTACTTC,CASNGGIVSYEQYF
NA,TRBD1,TRBV7-9,TRBJ1-1,TGTGCCAGCGTGACAGGGCGGATGAACACTGAAGCTTTCTTT,CASVTGRMNTEAFF
few,NA,TRBV7-9,TRBJ1-2,TGTGCCAGCAGCTTAGTGCAGCTAGACTACACCTTC,CASSLVQLDYTF